Listed below are T cell receptor beta chains from one sample, sequenced in a study of T cells expressing NK-cell markers. TCRdb re-called the 5' RACE reads and shows each CDR3 protein once, DNA omitted. This sample's clone table lists 300,000 to 450,000 distinct CDR3 sequences. Sequencing was done on a sample of blood T cells: a sorted CD56 or NKG2C T cell subset, CD4+ or CD8+ T cells, or bulk PBMC T cells (not recorded which). The receptor set was obtained from a man between 18 and 69 years old in good health. CDR3s include the opening cysteine and the closing phenylalanine or tryptophan. Fields, in order: J gene, V gene, CDR3 protein.

TRBJ1-2,TRBV27,CASRLDRASYGYTF
TRBJ2-7,TRBV7-8,CASSLRPTSSEQYF
TRBJ1-5,TRBV6-1,CASSRQGGSQPQHF
TRBJ2-5,TRBV7-2,CASSLTSGTQYF
TRBJ2-4,TRBV6-2/TRBV6-3,CASSPSRNLAKNIQYF
TRBJ2-4,TRBV28,CASRSAGTVNIQYF
TRBJ2-2,TRBV27,CASSFGGVVGELFF
TRBJ1-1,TRBV2,CASSFEEGTEAFF
TRBJ2-1,TRBV20-1,CSARPGGWSDNEQFF
TRBJ2-7,TRBV20-1,CSAPGLAGEPGAYEQYF
TRBJ1-5,TRBV6-5,CASSYGLGNQPQHF
TRBJ2-5,TRBV12-3/TRBV12-4,CASSATSGGAGETQYF
TRBJ1-6,TRBV27,CASSPRSRDSPLHF
TRBJ2-3,TRBV12-3/TRBV12-4,CASSFRRDRRTDTQYF
TRBJ2-6,TRBV5-1,CASSNGANVLTF
TRBJ2-1,TRBV7-9,CASSFTPGTNNDNEQFF
TRBJ1-5,TRBV15,CATSTVGQGASQPQHF
TRBJ2-5,TRBV28,CASSPIEGVGLQETQYF
TRBJ2-7,TRBV12-3/TRBV12-4,CASSLGGRISHEQYF
TRBJ2-7,TRBV7-2,CASSPGGTGGIYEQYF
TRBJ2-2,TRBV4-1,CASSQVRGGGGTGELFF
TRBJ2-3,TRBV10-3,CAISPTGTTPRPQYF
TRBJ1-2,TRBV19,CASSPRQGRNGYTF
TRBJ1-5,TRBV12-3/TRBV12-4,CASSSEGGNQPQHF
TRBJ1-4,TRBV7-2,CASSLGDRGREKLFF
TRBJ1-1,TRBV6-1,CASSTRPGTGYTEAFF
TRBJ1-3,TRBV12-3/TRBV12-4,CASLPREQGGNTIYF
TRBJ2-3,TRBV7-6,CASSLARSGGLTDTQYF
TRBJ1-1,TRBV5-1,CASSWTGTGGGWAEAFF
TRBJ2-2,TRBV5-1,CASSPAPTSALTGELFF
TRBJ2-1,TRBV11-2,CASSLPGQGTGEQFF
TRBJ1-1,TRBV3-1,CASSQDGRGRDEAFF
TRBJ1-1,TRBV5-1,CASSLGDASGAEAFF
TRBJ2-5,TRBV2,CASTVAGAGTQYF
TRBJ1-1,TRBV2,CASRTGWTMNTEAFF
TRBJ2-5,TRBV4-1,CASSRSGGERGSETQYF
TRBJ2-1,TRBV5-1,CASSLPRTSGGGGNEQFF
TRBJ2-1,TRBV3-1,CASSQDFGGGIYNEQFF